Described below is a single TCR beta chain sequence and its context. Its antigen is still unknown. The PCR used 60 Vbeta and 13 Jbeta primers. The method was immunoSEQ multiplex PCR; TCRdb's version includes in-frame clones alone and lacks a portion of them. This repertoire shows approximately 100,000 clones, 65% to 80% found once; its top ten account for roughly 3.4%. This record belongs to a study of cytomegalovirus exposure and HLA in healthy donors. Whole-study results and caveats: TCR beta sequences numbering 15,000 to 20,000 were associated with HLA alleles at 0.05 false discovery rate in a later analysis.

Material for sequencing was PBMCs. This receptor was obtained from a man aged 55-75 years in good health and CMV-seronegative.

The CDR3 is CASAGFPGTDTQYF. Written as DNA, the CDR3 is TGCGCCAGCGCCGGGTTCCCCGGGACAGATACGCAGTATTTT. The rearrangement uses TRBV5-1 and TRBJ2-3; no reliable D call. The CDR3 extends over 14 amino acids. Trimming took 7 bases from V and 3 from J, leaving 15 bases between them. Germline V CDR1 and CDR2: SGHRS, YFSETQ.